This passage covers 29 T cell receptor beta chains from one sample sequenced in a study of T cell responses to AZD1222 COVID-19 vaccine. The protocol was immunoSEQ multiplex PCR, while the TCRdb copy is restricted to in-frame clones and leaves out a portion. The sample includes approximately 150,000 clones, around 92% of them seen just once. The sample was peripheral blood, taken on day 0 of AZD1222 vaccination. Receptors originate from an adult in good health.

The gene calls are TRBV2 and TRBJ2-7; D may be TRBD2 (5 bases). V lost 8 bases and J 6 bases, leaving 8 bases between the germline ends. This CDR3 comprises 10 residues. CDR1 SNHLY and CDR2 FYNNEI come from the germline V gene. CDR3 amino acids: CASRGSEQYF. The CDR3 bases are TGTGCCAGCCGAGGGTCCGAGCAGTACTTC.

The CDR3 reads CASSLDGYQPQHF. For the CDR3, the DNA is TGCGCCAGCAGCTTGGACGGTTATCAGCCCCAGCATTTT. The chain uses TRBV5-1 and TRBJ1-5; D is uncertain. Trimming took 0 bases from V and 5 from J, leaving 6 bases between them. Germline CDR1 SGHRS, CDR2 YFSETQ. This CDR3 is built from 13 residues.

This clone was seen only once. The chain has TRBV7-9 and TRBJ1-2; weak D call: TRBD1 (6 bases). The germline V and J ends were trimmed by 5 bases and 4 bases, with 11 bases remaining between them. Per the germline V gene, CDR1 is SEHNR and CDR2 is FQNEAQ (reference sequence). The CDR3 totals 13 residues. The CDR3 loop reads CASSPSGAYGYTF. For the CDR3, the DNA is TGTGCCAGCAGCCCCTCAGGGGCCTATGGCTACACCTTC.

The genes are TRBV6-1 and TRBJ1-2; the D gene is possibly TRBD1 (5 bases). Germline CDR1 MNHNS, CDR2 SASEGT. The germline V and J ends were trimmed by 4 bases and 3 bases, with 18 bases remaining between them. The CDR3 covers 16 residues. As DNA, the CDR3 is TGTGCCAGCAGTGGTACGTACACAGGAGGCGACTATGGCTACACCTTC. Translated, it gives CASSGTYTGGDYGYTF.

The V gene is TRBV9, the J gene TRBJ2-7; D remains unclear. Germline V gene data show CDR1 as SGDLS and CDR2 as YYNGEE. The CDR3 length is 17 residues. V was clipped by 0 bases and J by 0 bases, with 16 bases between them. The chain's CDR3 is CASSVGFGVEFSYEQYF. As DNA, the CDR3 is TGTGCCAGCAGCGTAGGATTCGGAGTTGAGTTCTCCTACGAGCAGTACTTC.

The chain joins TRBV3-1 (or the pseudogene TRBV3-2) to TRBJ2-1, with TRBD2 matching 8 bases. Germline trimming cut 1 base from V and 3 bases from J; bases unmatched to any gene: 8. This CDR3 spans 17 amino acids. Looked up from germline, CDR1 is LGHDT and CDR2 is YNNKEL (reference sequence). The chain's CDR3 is CASSQVFRGGLYNEQFF. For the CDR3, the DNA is TGTGCCAGCAGCCAAGTATTCCGGGGGGGCCTCTACAATGAGCAGTTCTTC.

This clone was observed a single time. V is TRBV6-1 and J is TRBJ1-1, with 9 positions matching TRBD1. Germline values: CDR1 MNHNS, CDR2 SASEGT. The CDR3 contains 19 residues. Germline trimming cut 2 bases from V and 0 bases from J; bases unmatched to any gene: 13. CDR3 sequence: CASSEFRTGENAMNTEAFF. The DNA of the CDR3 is TGTGCCAGCAGTGAATTTAGGACAGGGGAGAACGCTATGAACACTGAAGCTTTCTTT.

DNA for the CDR3: TGTGCCACTGGGGGACAGGGCCGGACCTATGGCTACACCTTC. Amino acid sequence: CATGGQGRTYGYTF. The J gene is TRBJ1-2, the V gene TRBV10-3, with 9 bases lining up with TRBD1. V dropped 10 bases and J dropped 4; count of bases not matched to a gene: 10. The germline V gene encodes CDR1 ENHRY and CDR2 SYGVKD. The CDR3 is 14 residues long.

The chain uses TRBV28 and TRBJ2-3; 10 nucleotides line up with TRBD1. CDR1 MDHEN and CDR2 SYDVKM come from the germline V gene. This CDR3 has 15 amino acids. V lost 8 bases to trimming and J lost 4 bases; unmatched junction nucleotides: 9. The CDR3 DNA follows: TGTGCCAGCCTTCCGGGACAGGGGTTTCCAGATACGCAGTATTTT. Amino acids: CASLPGQGFPDTQYF.

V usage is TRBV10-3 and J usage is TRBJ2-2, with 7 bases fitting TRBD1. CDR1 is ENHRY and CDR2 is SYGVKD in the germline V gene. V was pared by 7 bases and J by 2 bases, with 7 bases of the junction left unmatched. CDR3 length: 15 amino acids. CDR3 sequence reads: CAITTGTANTGELFF. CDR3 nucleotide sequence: TGTGCCATCACTACCGGGACAGCCAACACCGGGGAGCTGTTTTTT.

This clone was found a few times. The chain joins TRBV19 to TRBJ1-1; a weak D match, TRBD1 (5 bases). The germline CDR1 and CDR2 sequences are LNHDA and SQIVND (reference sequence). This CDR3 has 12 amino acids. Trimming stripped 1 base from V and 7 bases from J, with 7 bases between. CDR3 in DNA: TGTGCCAGTAGTATAGGGGGGGATGAAGCTTTCTTT. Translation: CASSIGGDEAFF.

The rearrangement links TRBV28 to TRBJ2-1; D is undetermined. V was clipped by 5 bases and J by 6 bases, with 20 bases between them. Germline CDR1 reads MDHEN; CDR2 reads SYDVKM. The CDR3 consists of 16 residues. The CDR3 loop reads CASSTYSLPSPNEQFF. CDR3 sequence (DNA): TGTGCCAGCAGTACATACTCCTTGCCCTCCCCCAATGAGCAGTTCTTC. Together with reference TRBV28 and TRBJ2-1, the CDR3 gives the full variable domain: DVKVTQSSRYLVKRTGEKVFLECVQDMDHENMFWYRQDPGLGLRLIYFSYDVKMKEKGDIPEGYSVSREKKERFSLILESASTNQTSMYLCASSTYSLPSPNEQFFGPGTRLTVL.

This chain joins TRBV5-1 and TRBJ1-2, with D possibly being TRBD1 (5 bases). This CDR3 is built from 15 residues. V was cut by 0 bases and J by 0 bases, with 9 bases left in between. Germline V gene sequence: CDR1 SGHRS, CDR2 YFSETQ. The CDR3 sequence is CASSLDPGTNYGYTF. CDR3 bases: TGCGCCAGCAGCTTGGATCCAGGGACTAACTATGGCTACACCTTC.

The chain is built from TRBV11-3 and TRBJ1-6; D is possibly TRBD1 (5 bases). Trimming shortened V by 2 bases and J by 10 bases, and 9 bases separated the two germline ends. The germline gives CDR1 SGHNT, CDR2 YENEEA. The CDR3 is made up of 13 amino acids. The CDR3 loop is CASSLPGGSPLHF. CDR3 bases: TGTGCCAGCAGCTTACCGGGGGGATCACCCCTCCACTTT.

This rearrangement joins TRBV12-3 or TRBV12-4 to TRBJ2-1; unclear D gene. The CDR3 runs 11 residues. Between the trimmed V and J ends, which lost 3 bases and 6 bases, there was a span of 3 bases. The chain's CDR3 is CASSLANEQFF. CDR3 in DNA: TGTGCCAGCAGTTTGGCCAATGAGCAGTTCTTC.

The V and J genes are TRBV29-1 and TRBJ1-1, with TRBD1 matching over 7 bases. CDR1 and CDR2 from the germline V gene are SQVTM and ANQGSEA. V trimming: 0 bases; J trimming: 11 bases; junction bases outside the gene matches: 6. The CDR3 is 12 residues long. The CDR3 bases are TGCAGCGTTGAAGAGACAGGGTTGAGGGCTTTCTTT. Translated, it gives CSVEETGLRAFF.

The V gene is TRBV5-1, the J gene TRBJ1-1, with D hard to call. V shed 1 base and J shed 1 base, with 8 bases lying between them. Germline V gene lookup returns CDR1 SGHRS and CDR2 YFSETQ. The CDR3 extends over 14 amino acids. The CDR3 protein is CASSLSVTNTEAFF. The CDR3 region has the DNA TGCGCCAGCAGCTTGTCAGTAACGAACACTGAAGCTTTCTTT. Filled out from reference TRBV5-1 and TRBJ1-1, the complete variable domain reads KAGVTQTPRYLIKTRGQQVTLSCSPISGHRSVSWYQQTPGQGLQFLFEYFSETQRNKGNFPGRFSGRQFSNSRSEMNVSTLELGDSALYLCASSLSVTNTEAFFGQGTRLTVV.

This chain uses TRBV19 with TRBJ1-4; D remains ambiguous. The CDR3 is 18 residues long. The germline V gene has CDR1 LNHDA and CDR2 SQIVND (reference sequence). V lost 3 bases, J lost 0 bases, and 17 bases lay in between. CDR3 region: CASSIVGITLATNEKLFF. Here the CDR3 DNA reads TGTGCCAGTAGTATTGTGGGGATTACCTTAGCAACTAATGAAAAACTGTTTTTT. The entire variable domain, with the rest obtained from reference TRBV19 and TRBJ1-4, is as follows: DGGITQSPKYLFRKEGQNVTLSCEQNLNHDAMYWYRQDPGQGLRLIYYSQIVNDFQKGDIAEGYSVSREKKESFPLTVTSAQKNPTAFYLCASSIVGITLATNEKLFFGSGTQLSVL.

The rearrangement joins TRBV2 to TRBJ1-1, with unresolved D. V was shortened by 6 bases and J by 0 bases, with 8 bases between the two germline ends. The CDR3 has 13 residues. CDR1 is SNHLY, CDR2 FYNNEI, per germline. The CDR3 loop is CASRNSMNTEAFF. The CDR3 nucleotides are TGTGCCAGCAGGAACTCAATGAACACTGAAGCTTTCTTT.

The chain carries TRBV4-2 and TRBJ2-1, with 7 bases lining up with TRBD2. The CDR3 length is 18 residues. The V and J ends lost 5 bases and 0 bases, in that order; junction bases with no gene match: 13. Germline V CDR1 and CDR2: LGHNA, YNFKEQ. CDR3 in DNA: TGTGCCAGCAGCAGGCCGGGACTATCGGAAAGCTCCTACAATGAGCAGTTCTTC. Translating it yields CASSRPGLSESSYNEQFF.

The CDR3 bases are TGTGCCAGCAGCCTACGTCACGCGGAAGCTTTCTTT. It translates to CASSLRHAEAFF. The chain carries TRBV11-2 and TRBJ1-1; D call uncertain. Trimming took off 5 bases at V and 8 bases at J, with 12 bases between the two ends. Germline lookup yields CDR1 SGHAT and CDR2 FQNNGV. The CDR3 is 12 residues long.

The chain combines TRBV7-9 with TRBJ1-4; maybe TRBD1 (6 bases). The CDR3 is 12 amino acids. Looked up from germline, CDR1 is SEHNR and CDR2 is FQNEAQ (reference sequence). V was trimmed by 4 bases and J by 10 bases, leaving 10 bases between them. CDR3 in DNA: TGTGCCAGCAGCTCACAGGGAGGAAAACTGTTTTTT. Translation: CASSSQGGKLFF.

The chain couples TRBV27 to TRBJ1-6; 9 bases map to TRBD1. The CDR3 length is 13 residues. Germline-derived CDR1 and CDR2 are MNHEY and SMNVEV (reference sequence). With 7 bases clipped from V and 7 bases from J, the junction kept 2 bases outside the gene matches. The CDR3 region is CASNRGRNSPLHF. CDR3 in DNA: TGTGCCAGCAACAGGGGGCGGAATTCACCCCTCCACTTT.

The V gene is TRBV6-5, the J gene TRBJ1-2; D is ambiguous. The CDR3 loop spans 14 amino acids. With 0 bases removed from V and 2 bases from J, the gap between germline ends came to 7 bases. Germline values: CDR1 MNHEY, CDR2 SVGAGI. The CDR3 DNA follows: TGTGCCAGCAGTTACTCGTACCAGAACTATGGCTACACCTTC. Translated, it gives CASSYSYQNYGYTF.

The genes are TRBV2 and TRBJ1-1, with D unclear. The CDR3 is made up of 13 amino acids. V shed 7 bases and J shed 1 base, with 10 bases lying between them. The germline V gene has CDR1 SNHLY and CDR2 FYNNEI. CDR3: CASNWAGNTEAFF. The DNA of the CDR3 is TGTGCCAGCAATTGGGCGGGGAACACTGAAGCTTTCTTT.

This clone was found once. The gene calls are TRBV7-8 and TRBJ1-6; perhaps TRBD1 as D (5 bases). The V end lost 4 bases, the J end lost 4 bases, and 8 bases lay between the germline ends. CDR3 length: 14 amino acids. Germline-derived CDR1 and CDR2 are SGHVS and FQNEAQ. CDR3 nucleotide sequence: TGTGCCAGCAGCTCGACAGCATATAATTCACCCCTCCACTTT. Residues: CASSSTAYNSPLHF.

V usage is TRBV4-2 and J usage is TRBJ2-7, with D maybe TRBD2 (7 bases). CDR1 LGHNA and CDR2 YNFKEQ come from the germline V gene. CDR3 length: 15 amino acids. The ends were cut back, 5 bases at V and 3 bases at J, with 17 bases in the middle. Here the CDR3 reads CASSSAQGGGYEQYF. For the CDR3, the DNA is TGTGCCAGCAGCTCGGCACAGGGAGGGGGCTACGAGCAGTACTTC.

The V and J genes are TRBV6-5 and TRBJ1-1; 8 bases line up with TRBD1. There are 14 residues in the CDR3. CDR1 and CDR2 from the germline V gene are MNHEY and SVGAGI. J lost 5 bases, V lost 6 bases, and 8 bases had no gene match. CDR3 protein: CASSPGTGRTEAFF. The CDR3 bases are TGTGCCAGCAGCCCCGGGACAGGAAGGACTGAAGCTTTCTTT.

The CDR3 is CASTPSYEQYF. The DNA of the CDR3 is TGTGCCAGCACCCCATCCTACGAGCAGTACTTC. V is TRBV5-8 and J is TRBJ2-7; no reliable D call. V was pared by 6 bases and J by 1 base, with 5 bases between. This CDR3 region has 11 residues. Germline V lookup: CDR1 SGHTS, CDR2 YDEGEE.